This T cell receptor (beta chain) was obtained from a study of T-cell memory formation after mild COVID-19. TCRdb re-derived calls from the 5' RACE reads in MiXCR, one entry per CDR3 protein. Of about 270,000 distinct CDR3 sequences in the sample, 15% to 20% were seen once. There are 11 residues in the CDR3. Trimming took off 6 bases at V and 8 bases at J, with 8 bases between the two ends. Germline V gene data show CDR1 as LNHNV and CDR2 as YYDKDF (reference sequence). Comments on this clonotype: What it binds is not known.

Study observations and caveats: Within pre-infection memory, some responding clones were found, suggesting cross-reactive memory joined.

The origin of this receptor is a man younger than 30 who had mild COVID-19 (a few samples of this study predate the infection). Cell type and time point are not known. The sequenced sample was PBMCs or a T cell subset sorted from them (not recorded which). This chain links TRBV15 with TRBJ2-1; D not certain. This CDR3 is CATRRTDEQFF. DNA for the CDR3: TGTGCCACCAGGAGGACGGATGAGCAGTTCTTC.